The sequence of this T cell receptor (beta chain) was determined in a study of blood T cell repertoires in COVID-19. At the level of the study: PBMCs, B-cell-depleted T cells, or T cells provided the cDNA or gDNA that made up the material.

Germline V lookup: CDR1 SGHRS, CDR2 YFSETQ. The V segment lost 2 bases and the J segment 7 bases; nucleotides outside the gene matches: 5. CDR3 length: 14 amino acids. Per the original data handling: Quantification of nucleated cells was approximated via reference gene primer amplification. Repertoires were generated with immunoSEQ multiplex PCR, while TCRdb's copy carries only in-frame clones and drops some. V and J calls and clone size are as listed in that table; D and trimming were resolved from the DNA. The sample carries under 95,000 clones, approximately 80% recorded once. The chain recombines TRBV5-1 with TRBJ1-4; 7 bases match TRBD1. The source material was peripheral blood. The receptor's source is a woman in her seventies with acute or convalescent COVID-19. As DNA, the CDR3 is TGCGCCAGCAGCTTCCAGGGGGGCAGTGAAAAACTGTTTTTT. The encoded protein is CASSFQGGSEKLFF.